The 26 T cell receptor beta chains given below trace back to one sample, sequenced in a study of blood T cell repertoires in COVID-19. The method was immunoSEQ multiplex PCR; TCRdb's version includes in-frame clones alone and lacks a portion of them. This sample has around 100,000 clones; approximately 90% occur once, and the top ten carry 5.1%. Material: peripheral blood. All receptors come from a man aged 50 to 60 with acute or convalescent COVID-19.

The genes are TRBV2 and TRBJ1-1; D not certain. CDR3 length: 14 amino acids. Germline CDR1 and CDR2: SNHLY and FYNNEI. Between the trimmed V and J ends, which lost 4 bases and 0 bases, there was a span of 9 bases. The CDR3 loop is CASSVKLLNTEAFF. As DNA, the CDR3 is TGTGCCAGCAGTGTGAAACTATTGAACACTGAAGCTTTCTTT.

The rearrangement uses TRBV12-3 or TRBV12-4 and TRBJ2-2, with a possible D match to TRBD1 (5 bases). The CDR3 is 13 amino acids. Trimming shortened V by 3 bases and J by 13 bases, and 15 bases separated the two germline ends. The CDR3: CASSLTDAVGLFF. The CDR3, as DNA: TGTGCCAGCAGTTTGACAGACGCTGTTGGGCTGTTTTTT.

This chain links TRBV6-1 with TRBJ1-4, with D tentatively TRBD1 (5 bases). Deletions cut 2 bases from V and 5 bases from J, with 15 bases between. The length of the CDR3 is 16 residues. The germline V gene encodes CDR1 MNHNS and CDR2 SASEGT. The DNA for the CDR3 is TGTGCCAGCAGTGAAAGGTGGGGGAGGAGGAATGAAAAACTGTTTTTT. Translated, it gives CASSERWGRRNEKLFF.

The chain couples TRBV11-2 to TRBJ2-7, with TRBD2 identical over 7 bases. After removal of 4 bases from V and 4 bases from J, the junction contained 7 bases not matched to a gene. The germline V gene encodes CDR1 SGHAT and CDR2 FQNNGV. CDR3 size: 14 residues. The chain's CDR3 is CASSSGTKIYEQYF. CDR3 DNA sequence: TGTGCCAGCAGCTCCGGGACTAAAATTTACGAGCAGTACTTC.

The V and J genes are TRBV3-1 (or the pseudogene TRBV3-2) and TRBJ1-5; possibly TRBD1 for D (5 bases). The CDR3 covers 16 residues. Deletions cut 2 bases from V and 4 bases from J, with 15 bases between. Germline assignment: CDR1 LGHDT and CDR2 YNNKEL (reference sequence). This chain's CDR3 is CASSQTSAGSNQPQHF. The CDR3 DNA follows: TGTGCCAGCAGCCAAACAAGTGCAGGGTCAAATCAGCCCCAGCATTTT.

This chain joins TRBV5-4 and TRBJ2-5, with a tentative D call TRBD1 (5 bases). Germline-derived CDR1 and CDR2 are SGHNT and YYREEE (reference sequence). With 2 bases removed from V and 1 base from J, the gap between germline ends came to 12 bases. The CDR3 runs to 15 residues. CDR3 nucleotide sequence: TGTGCCAGCAGCTTTGGTGGGGCGCCCCAAGAGACCCAGTACTTC. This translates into CASSFGGAPQETQYF.

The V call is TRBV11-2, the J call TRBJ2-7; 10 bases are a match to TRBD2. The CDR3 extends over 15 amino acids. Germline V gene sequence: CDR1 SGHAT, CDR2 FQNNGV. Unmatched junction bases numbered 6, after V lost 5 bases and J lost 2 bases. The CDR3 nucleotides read TGTGCCAGCAGCCGCGGGGGACTAGCGCCCTACGAGCAGTACTTC. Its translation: CASSRGGLAPYEQYF.

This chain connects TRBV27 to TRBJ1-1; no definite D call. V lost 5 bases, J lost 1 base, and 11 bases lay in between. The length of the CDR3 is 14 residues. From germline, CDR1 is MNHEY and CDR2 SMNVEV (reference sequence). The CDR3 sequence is CASSISHGNTEAFF. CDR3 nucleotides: TGTGCCAGCAGTATCTCTCACGGGAACACTGAAGCTTTCTTT.

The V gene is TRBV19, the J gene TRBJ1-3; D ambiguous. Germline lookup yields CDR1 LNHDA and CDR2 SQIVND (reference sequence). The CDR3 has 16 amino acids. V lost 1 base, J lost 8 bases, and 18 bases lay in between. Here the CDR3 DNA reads TGTGCCAGTAGTATAGGGACCGAGGGATCTCGGGACACCATATATTTT. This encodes CASSIGTEGSRDTIYF.

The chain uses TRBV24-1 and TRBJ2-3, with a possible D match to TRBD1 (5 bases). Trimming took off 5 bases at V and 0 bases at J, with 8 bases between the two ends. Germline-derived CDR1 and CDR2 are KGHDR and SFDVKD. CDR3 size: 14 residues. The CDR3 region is CATSVQGSTDTQYF. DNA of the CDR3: TGTGCCACCAGTGTCCAGGGAAGCACAGATACGCAGTATTTT.

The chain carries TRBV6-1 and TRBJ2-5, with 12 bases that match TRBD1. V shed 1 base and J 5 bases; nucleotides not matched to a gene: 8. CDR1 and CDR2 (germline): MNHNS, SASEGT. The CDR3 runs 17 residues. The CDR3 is CASSEGRGQGAWETQYF. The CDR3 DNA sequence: TGTGCCAGCAGTGAAGGGAGGGGACAGGGGGCATGGGAGACCCAGTACTTC.

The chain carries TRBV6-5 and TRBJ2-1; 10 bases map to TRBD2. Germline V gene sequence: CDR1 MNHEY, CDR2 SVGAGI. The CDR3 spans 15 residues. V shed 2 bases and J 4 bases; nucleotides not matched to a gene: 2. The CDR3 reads CASSYTGLAYNEQFF. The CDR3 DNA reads TGTGCCAGCAGTTACACGGGACTAGCGTACAATGAGCAGTTCTTC.

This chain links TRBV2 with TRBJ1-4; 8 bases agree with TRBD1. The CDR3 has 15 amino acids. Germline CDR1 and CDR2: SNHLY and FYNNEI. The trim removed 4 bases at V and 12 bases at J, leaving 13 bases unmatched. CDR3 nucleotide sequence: TGTGCCAGCAGTGGTGACAGGGGTCCGAGGGGAGAACTGTTTTTT. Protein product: CASSGDRGPRGELFF.

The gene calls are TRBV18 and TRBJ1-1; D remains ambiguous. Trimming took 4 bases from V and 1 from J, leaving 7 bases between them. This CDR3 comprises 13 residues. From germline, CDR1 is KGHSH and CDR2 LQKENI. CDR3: CASSQEGNTEAFF. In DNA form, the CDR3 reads TGTGCCAGCTCACAAGAGGGGAACACTGAAGCTTTCTTT.

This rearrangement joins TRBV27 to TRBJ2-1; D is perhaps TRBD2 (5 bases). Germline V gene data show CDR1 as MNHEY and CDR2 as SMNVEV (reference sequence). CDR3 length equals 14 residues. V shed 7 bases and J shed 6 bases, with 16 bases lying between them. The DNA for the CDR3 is TGTGCCAGCACTGGCGGGTCATGGGGCAATGAGCAGTTCTTC. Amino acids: CASTGGSWGNEQFF.

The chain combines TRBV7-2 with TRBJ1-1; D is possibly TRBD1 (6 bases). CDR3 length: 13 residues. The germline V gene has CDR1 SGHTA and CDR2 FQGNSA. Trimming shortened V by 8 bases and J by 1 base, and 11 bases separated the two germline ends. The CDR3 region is CASRWTANTEAFF. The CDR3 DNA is TGTGCCAGCCGTTGGACAGCGAACACTGAAGCTTTCTTT. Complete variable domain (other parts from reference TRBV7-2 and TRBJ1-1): GAGVSQSPSNKVTEKGKDVELRCDPISGHTALYWYRQSLGQGLEFLIYFQGNSAPDKSGLPSDRFSAERTGGSVSTLTIQRTQQEDSAVYLCASRWTANTEAFFGQGTRLTVV.

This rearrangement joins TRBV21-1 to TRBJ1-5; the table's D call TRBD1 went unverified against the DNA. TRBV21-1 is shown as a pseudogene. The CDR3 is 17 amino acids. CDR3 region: CASSKGIGQGRDQPQHF. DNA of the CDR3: TGTGCCAGCAGCAAAGGCATCGGACAGGGTAGGGATCAGCCCCAGCATTTT.

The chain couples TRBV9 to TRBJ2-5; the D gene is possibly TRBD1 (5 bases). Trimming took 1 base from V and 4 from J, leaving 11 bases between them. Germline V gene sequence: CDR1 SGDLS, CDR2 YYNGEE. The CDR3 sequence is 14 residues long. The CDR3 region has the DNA TGTGCCAGCAGCGTATCGTCAGGGTCAGAGACCCAGTACTTC. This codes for CASSVSSGSETQYF.

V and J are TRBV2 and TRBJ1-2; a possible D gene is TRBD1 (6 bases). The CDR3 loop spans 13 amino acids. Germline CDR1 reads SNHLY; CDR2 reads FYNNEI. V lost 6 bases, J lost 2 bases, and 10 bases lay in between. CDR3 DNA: TGTGCCAGCAGGAACAGGGAAAACTATGGCTACACCTTC. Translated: CASRNRENYGYTF.

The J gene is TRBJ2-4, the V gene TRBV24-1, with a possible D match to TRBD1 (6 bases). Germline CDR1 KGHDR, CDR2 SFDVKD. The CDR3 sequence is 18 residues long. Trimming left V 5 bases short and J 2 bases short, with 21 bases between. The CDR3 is CATSVKIQGIEPKNIQYF. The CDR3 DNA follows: TGTGCCACCAGTGTGAAGATTCAGGGGATCGAGCCCAAAAACATTCAGTACTTC.

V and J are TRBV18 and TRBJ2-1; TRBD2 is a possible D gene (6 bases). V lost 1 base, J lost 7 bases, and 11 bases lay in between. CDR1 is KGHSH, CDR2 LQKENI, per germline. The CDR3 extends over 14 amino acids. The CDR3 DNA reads TGTGCCAGCTCACCACGGTCGGGGAGGAATGAGCAGTTCTTC. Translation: CASSPRSGRNEQFF.

The CDR3 spells CASTIGRASTEAFF. The CDR3 region has the DNA TGTGCCAGCACCATAGGGAGGGCGAGCACTGAAGCTTTCTTT. The rearrangement joins TRBV28 to TRBJ1-1; D is undetermined. Trimming pared 7 bases from V and 4 bases from J, leaving 16 bases between. Germline CDR1 reads MDHEN; CDR2 reads SYDVKM. The CDR3 is made up of 14 amino acids.

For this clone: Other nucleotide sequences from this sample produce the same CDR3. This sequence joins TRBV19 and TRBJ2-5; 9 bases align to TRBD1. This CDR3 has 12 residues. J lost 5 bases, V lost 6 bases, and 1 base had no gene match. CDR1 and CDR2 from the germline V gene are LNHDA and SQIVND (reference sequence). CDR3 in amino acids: CASSDRGETQYF. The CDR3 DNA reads TGTGCCAGTAGCGACAGGGGGGAGACCCAGTACTTC.

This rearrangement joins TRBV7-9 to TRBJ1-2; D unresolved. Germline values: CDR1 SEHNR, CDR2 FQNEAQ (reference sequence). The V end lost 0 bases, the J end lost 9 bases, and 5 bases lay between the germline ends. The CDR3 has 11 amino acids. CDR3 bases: TGTGCCAGCAGCTTAGCAGACAGCTACACCTTC. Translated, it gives CASSLADSYTF.

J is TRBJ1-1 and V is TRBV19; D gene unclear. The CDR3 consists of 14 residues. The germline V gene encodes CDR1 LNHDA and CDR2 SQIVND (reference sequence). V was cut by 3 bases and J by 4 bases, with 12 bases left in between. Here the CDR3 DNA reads TGTGCCAGTAGTATTGAGAGGGTTGGCACTGAAGCTTTCTTT. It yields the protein CASSIERVGTEAFF.

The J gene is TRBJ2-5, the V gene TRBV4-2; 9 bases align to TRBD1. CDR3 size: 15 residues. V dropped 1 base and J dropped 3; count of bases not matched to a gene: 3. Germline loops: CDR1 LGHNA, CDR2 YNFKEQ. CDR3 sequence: CASSQGQGVEETQYF. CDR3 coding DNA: TGTGCCAGCAGCCAAGGACAGGGGGTAGAAGAGACCCAGTACTTC.